The rows below give T cell receptor beta chains drawn from one sample of a study of control samples from healthy donors and cancer patients. The protocol was immunoSEQ multiplex PCR, while the TCRdb copy is restricted to in-frame clones and leaves out a portion. The data hold 80,000 or so clones, with 80% to 95% observed a single time. Sample: blood. The source is a woman aged 60-75 years in good health. The CDR3 runs from the conserved cysteine through the conserved F or W. A D gene is named only where the DNA matches it firmly. A row's size may be missing; if present it is once, few, many or a size class.

size: -; J: TRBJ1-1; D: -; V: TRBV30; DNA: TGTGCCTGGAGTCGCAGGGGCTTGAGGACTTTGAACACTGAAGCTTTCTTT; CDR3: CAWSRRGLRTLNTEAFF
size: -; J: TRBJ1-1; D: -; V: TRBV28; DNA: TGTGCCAGCAACCGGCCCACCTGGAACACTGAAGCTTTCTTT; CDR3: CASNRPTWNTEAFF
size: -; J: TRBJ1-1; D: -; V: TRBV12-3/TRBV12-4; DNA: TGTGCCAGCAGTCCGACGAGACAACTCGAAGCTTTCTTT; CDR3: CASSPTRQLEAFF
size: -; J: TRBJ2-3; D: -; V: TRBV12-3/TRBV12-4; DNA: TGTGCCAGCAGTTTTAGAGATACGCAGTATTTT; CDR3: CASSFRDTQYF
size: -; J: TRBJ1-5; D: -; V: TRBV10-2; DNA: TGCGCCAGCAGTGAAAGGGGCTATAGCAATCAGCCCCAGCATTTT; CDR3: CASSERGYSNQPQHF
size: once; J: TRBJ2-3; D: -; V: TRBV11-1; DNA: TGTGCCAGCAGCCTTGGGATGATATTGTCAGATACGCAGTATTTT; CDR3: CASSLGMILSDTQYF
size: -; J: TRBJ2-5; D: -; V: TRBV9; DNA: TGTGCCAGCAGCGCCTCAGGGAATTGGGAGACCCAGTACTTC; CDR3: CASSASGNWETQYF
size: -; J: TRBJ1-3; D: -; V: TRBV5-1; DNA: TGCGCCAGCAGCTACCAGGGGAGCTCTGGAAACACCATATATTTT; CDR3: CASSYQGSSGNTIYF
size: -; J: TRBJ1-1; D: -; V: TRBV27; DNA: TGTGCCAGCAGTTTGTTACCACGGGGGGGGCTAAGGAGGAACACTGAAGCTTTCTTT; CDR3: CASSLLPRGGLRRNTEAFF
size: -; J: TRBJ2-7; D: TRBD1; V: TRBV2; DNA: TGTGCCAGCAGTAGGAACCGGGACAGGGGTTACGAGCAGTACTTC; CDR3: CASSRNRDRGYEQYF
size: -; J: TRBJ2-5; D: TRBD1; V: TRBV19; DNA: TGTGCCAGTGGAGGACAGGGCAGAGAGACCCAGTACTTC; CDR3: CASGGQGRETQYF
size: -; J: TRBJ2-7; D: -; V: TRBV7-9; DNA: TGTGCCAGCAGCTTAAACCCCTCGACAGGTTCCTACGAGCAGTACTTC; CDR3: CASSLNPSTGSYEQYF
size: -; J: TRBJ2-7; D: TRBD2; V: TRBV28; DNA: TGTGCCAGCAGGGACTTGGGGGGGTCCTACGAGCAGTACTTC; CDR3: CASRDLGGSYEQYF
size: -; J: TRBJ2-2; D: TRBD2; V: TRBV30; DNA: TGTGCCTGTAAAAGGGGACTAGCGAACACCGGGGAGCTGTTTTTT; CDR3: CACKRGLANTGELFF
size: -; J: TRBJ2-7; D: TRBD1; V: TRBV6-1; DNA: TGTGCCAGCAGTGAAGGGACAGGGCACTACGAGCAGTACTTC; CDR3: CASSEGTGHYEQYF
size: -; J: TRBJ1-1; D: -; V: TRBV11-2; DNA: TGTGCCAGCAGCTCAGGGTTGAACACTGAAGCTTTCTTT; CDR3: CASSSGLNTEAFF
size: -; J: TRBJ2-7; D: -; V: TRBV6-5; DNA: TGTGCCAGCAGTCGCGCGAACAAACTCTCCTACGAGCAGTACTTC; CDR3: CASSRANKLSYEQYF
size: -; J: TRBJ2-5; D: TRBD1; V: TRBV5-1; DNA: TGCGCCAGCAGCTTGGGTGACAGGGGGTTGGGAGAGACCCAGTACTTC; CDR3: CASSLGDRGLGETQYF
size: -; J: TRBJ1-5; D: -; V: TRBV19; DNA: TGTGCCAGTAGTATTGGCGGGCCCCAGCATTTT; CDR3: CASSIGGPQHF
size: -; J: TRBJ2-1; D: -; V: TRBV6-2/TRBV6-3; DNA: TGTGCCAGCAGCCTCACAGGTATCGGTGAGCAGTTCTTC; CDR3: CASSLTGIGEQFF
size: -; J: TRBJ2-1; D: TRBD2; V: TRBV18; DNA: TGTGCCAGCTCACCATTTATGCCTAGCGGAGATTCCTACAATGAGCAGTTCTTC; CDR3: CASSPFMPSGDSYNEQFF
size: once; J: TRBJ2-1; D: TRBD2; V: TRBV25-1; DNA: TGTGCCAGCGAGGGACTAGCGGGAGTAAGTGAGCAGTTCTTC; CDR3: CASEGLAGVSEQFF
size: -; J: TRBJ1-4; D: -; V: TRBV19; DNA: TGTGCCAGTGTCGGGGGAGGGACTAATGAAAAACTGTTTTTT; CDR3: CASVGGGTNEKLFF
size: -; J: TRBJ1-2; D: TRBD1; V: TRBV28; DNA: TGTGCCAGCACCACCACGTTAGGTGGGACAGGAAAAGGCTACACCTTC; CDR3: CASTTTLGGTGKGYTF
size: -; J: TRBJ2-7; D: -; V: TRBV5-6; DNA: TGTGCCAGCAGCTTGTGGGGCATCCCCGAGCAGTACTTC; CDR3: CASSLWGIPEQYF